This T cell receptor beta chain was sequenced during a study of CD8+ T cells in alopecia areata. Turning to the study itself: Among treated patients, oral tofacitinib was administered at 5 to 10 mg twice daily.

This CDR3 is built from 14 residues. V dropped 6 bases and J dropped 5 bases, with 11 bases sitting between them. Germline CDR1 ENHRY, CDR2 SYGVKD. This clone was counted a few times. It was cDNA, reverse transcribed from extracted RNA, that served as the sequencing template. Measured with immunoSEQ multiplex PCR; TCRdb has only the in-frame clones, and not every one. This sample has hundreds of thousands of clones, with under 40% found just once. Treatment specified: oral pan-JAK inhibitor, 5-10 mg twice daily. Sequencing used CD4+ T cells sorted from blood, obtained at week 34, from a patient treated with tofacitinib. This receptor was identified in a human donor with alopecia areata. J is TRBJ1-6 and V is TRBV10-3; D may be TRBD1 (5 bases). In DNA, the CDR3 is TGTGCCATCAGAAGGGGTGGAGATAATTCACCCCTCCACTTT. Translation gives CAIRRGGDNSPLHF.